The 2 T cell receptor beta chains presented below share a single source sample, sequenced in a study of T cells in Graves' hyperthyroidism and ophthalmopathy. TCR beta CDR3 region amplification was performed from RNA transcripts. Researchers ran a first-round RT-PCR on the TCR CDR3 using the HTBI primer set. TCRdb independently ran MiXCR on the multiplex PCR reads; one entry per CDR3 protein. The data contain over 300,000 distinct CDR3 sequences, approximately 15% of them singletons. Material for sequencing was blood. These receptors all come from a woman in her sixties with Graves' hyperthyroidism.

The chain is built from TRBV7-3 and TRBJ2-7, with TRBD1 matching over 8 bases. The CDR3 is 15 amino acids. The germline V gene encodes CDR1 SGHTA and CDR2 FQGTGA. V lost 2 bases and J lost 3; bases outside the gene matches: 6. The CDR3 here is CASSLSSGGIYEQYF. DNA of the CDR3: TGTGCCAGCAGCTTATCATCAGGGGGCATCTACGAGCAGTACTTC.

This clonotype was recorded a few times. The V call is TRBV19, the J call TRBJ1-5; D is uncertain. The CDR3 loop spans 15 amino acids. Germline CDR1 is LNHDA and CDR2 is SQIVND (reference sequence). The ends were cut back, 0 bases at V and 6 bases at J, with 12 bases in the middle. CDR3 nucleotides: TGTGCCAGTAGTATAGAATCGAGCTCCCGTCAGCCCCAGCATTTT. Its translation: CASSIESSSRQPQHF.